This is a list of T cell receptor beta chains from one sample in a study of CD8 T cells in ankylosing spondylitis. TCRdb called the 5' RACE reads again in MiXCR, with one record for every CDR3 protein. In the table there are about 140,000 distinct CDR3 sequences, 7% to 10% of which are singletons. The material sequenced was synovial fluid, either unsorted or a sorted T cell fraction (not recorded which). The receptors come from a male donor with ankylosing spondylitis. Both conserved end residues are part of each CDR3. The D gene is left open where the match is weak. Expanded clones are given a class, and other clones once, few, many or no size at all.

j_gene	d_gene	v_gene	abundance	CDR3nt	CDR3aa
TRBJ2-3	TRBD2	TRBV24-1	many	TGTGCCACCAGTCCTAGCGGGATAAGAGATACGCAGTATTTT	CATSPSGIRDTQYF
TRBJ1-1	NA	TRBV7-9	many	TGTGCCAGCAGGTACTCCTCGACGAACACTGAAGCTTTCTTT	CASRYSSTNTEAFF
TRBJ1-4	NA	TRBV10-3	many	TGTGCCATCAGCGGGACACCTAATGAAAAACTGTTTTTT	CAISGTPNEKLFF
TRBJ2-1	NA	TRBV18	many	TGTGCCAGCTCACCTTCGGGGCAGAACTTGAAGCAGTTCTTC	CASSPSGQNLKQFF
TRBJ1-3	NA	TRBV13	NA	TGTGCCAGCAGCTTAGATCGAGGGTCGGGCGTCCCAAACACCATATATTTT	CASSLDRGSGVPNTIYF
TRBJ2-1	NA	TRBV5-1	NA	TGCGCCAGCTCCTCAGGGAACCTAGGGGATGAGCAGTTCTTC	CASSSGNLGDEQFF
TRBJ2-5	NA	TRBV12-3/TRBV12-4	NA	TGTGCCAGCAGTTTGCGAGGGGCCGAGACCCAGTACTTC	CASSLRGAETQYF
TRBJ1-1	NA	TRBV3-1	few	TGTGCCAGCAGCCAAGGGTGGACTATGAACACTGAAGCTTTCTTT	CASSQGWTMNTEAFF
TRBJ1-1	NA	TRBV5-1	NA	TGCGCCAGTACACAAAGTGGGGGAACTGAAGCTTTCTTT	CASTQSGGTEAFF
TRBJ1-1	NA	TRBV6-6	NA	TGTGCCAGCAGTTACAGGTTGAGGAGATCTTTCTTT	CASSYRLRRSFF
TRBJ2-7	NA	TRBV5-6	few	TGTGCCAGCAGCCCGGCGGGGCGAACGGCCTACGAGCAGTACTTC	CASSPAGRTAYEQYF
TRBJ2-7	NA	TRBV2	NA	TGTGCCAGCAGTGGACCGGGACACCGCTCCTACGAGCAGTACTTC	CASSGPGHRSYEQYF
TRBJ2-4	TRBD2	TRBV20-1	few	TGCAGTGCCTACCCGGGTTTAGCGGGAGGGTTAGCCAAAAACATTCAGTACTTC	CSAYPGLAGGLAKNIQYF
TRBJ1-2	TRBD1	TRBV28	few	TGTGCCAGCAGTTTTGGGGGGACAGCTAACTATGGCTACACCTTC	CASSFGGTANYGYTF
TRBJ2-7	TRBD2	TRBV5-1	many	TGCGCCAGCAGCTTGGAACCGAGCGGGAGTTACGAGCAGTACTTC	CASSLEPSGSYEQYF
TRBJ2-1	NA	TRBV6-5	NA	TGTGCCAGCAGTTACTCGTATCAAGGGAATGAGCAGTTCTTC	CASSYSYQGNEQFF
TRBJ2-1	TRBD2	TRBV24-1	NA	TGTGCCACCAGTGATTTCCGTAGCGGGAGGGCTTTCAATGAGCAGTTCTTC	CATSDFRSGRAFNEQFF
TRBJ2-7	NA	TRBV7-2	many	TGTGCCAGCAGCTCTCCCCAGGGCGCCCACCGTGGGGAGCAGTACTTC	CASSSPQGAHRGEQYF
TRBJ2-4	TRBD1	TRBV5-1	few	TGCGCCCGCCAGCAGCTTGGGACAGGGGGGATATTGATTCAGTACTTC	CARQQLGTGGILIQYF
TRBJ1-1	NA	TRBV10-3	many	TGTGCCATCAGTGAGTCCGGGGTCCCTGAAGCTTTCTTT	CAISESGVPEAFF
TRBJ1-1	NA	TRBV18	few	TGTGCCAGCTCACGGGCCCCGGGTGGTGGGGACACTGAAGCTTTCTTT	CASSRAPGGGDTEAFF
TRBJ2-3	TRBD1	TRBV5-1	many	TGCGCCAGTTATCTGACAGGGACCACAGATACGCAGTATTTT	CASYLTGTTDTQYF
TRBJ2-1	NA	TRBV19	many	TGTGCCAGTAGTTGGACCGTGCCCCCCAATGAGCAGTTCTTC	CASSWTVPPNEQFF
TRBJ1-4	NA	TRBV10-3	few	TGTGCCATCAGTGAGCTTAATGAAAAACTGTTTTTT	CAISELNEKLFF
TRBJ2-3	TRBD2	TRBV7-2	NA	TGTGCCAGCAGCCGACGGGCTAGCGGGAGGGTTACAGATACGCAGTATTTT	CASSRRASGRVTDTQYF
TRBJ2-5	NA	TRBV5-1	many	TGCGCCAGCAGCTTAGGACAGACTGGAGAGACCCAGTACTTC	CASSLGQTGETQYF
TRBJ2-7	NA	TRBV7-2	few	TGTGCCAGCAGCTTTTTTGGGGGCTCCTACGAGCAGTACTTC	CASSFFGGSYEQYF
TRBJ2-1	NA	TRBV20-1	many	TGCAGTGCTAGAGATCAACCCGAAAAGGGGAGCAATGAGCAGTTCTTC	CSARDQPEKGSNEQFF
TRBJ1-2	NA	TRBV28	few	TGTGCCAGCCAAGGGGGGCTCGGAATTGGCTACACCTTC	CASQGGLGIGYTF
TRBJ1-6	TRBD1	TRBV7-2	many	TGTGCCAGCAGCTTAAACAGGGGGGCTTCACCCCTCCACTTT	CASSLNRGASPLHF
TRBJ1-4	NA	TRBV5-5	many	TGTGCCAGCAGCTTGGAAGGGAATGAAAAACTGTTTTTT	CASSLEGNEKLFF
TRBJ1-4	NA	TRBV5-4	few	TGTGCCAGCAGCTCCCCGGGGGGGGCTAATGAAAAACTGTTTTTT	CASSSPGGANEKLFF
TRBJ1-2	NA	TRBV3-1	few	TGTGCCAGCAGCCAACGAGCTAACTATGGCTACACCTTC	CASSQRANYGYTF
TRBJ1-5	NA	TRBV27	NA	TGTGCCAGCAGGCGCCAGGGGACGGGTCAGCCCCAGCATTTT	CASRRQGTGQPQHF
TRBJ2-3	NA	TRBV4-1	NA	TGCGCCAGCAGCCACTTAAAGCAGAGCACAGATACGCAGTATTTT	CASSHLKQSTDTQYF
TRBJ1-2	NA	TRBV5-4	few	TGTGCCAGCAGCTTTGTAACATCTAACTATGGCTACACCTTC	CASSFVTSNYGYTF
TRBJ1-2	TRBD1	TRBV6-1	many	TGTGCCAGCACTCCCGGGACAGGGCTCTATGGCTACACCTTC	CASTPGTGLYGYTF
TRBJ2-7	TRBD1	TRBV10-2	NA	TGCGCCAGCAGTGGCCTCGGACAGGGGGCCTACGAGCAGTACTTC	CASSGLGQGAYEQYF
TRBJ1-5	NA	TRBV27	many	TGTGCCAGCAGTTTATTAGTCAATCAGCCCCAGCATTTT	CASSLLVNQPQHF
TRBJ1-2	TRBD1	TRBV5-1	many	TGCGCCAGCAGCTCAGGGGGCGCGGTTCCTATCTATGGCTACACCTTC	CASSSGGAVPIYGYTF
TRBJ1-2	NA	TRBV5-1	many	TGCGCCAGCAGTGACGACAGCACTTATGGCTACACCTTC	CASSDDSTYGYTF
TRBJ1-2	TRBD1	TRBV20-1	few	TGCAGTGCTACACCTCTCGCTCAGGGGGCGCGTAGAGGCTACACCTTC	CSATPLAQGARRGYTF
TRBJ1-2	NA	TRBV5-1	many	TGCGCCAGCAGCTTGGACAGGACCGGCTACACCTTC	CASSLDRTGYTF
TRBJ1-5	NA	TRBV4-2	many	TGTGCCAGCAGCCAAGATGAGGACCGCGGAGCGCATTTT	CASSQDEDRGAHF
TRBJ2-3	TRBD1	TRBV28	few	TGTGCCAGCAACCCAGGGGGCACCACAGATACGCAGTATTTT	CASNPGGTTDTQYF
TRBJ2-3	NA	TRBV3-1	many	TGTGCCAGCTCTGATCGCGCGAGGGGGGCCGCAGATACGCAGTATTTT	CASSDRARGAADTQYF
TRBJ2-5	TRBD1	TRBV20-1	many	TGCAGTGCTGCAACGCTCGGGACAGAAGAGACCCAGTACTTC	CSAATLGTEETQYF
TRBJ2-3	TRBD1	TRBV24-1	many	TGTGCCACCAGTGCCGGACAGGGCCGCACAGATACGCAGTATTTT	CATSAGQGRTDTQYF